The entry that follows covers one T cell receptor beta chain sequence. Investigators amplified TCR beta CDR3 regions from RNA transcripts. After a first-round RT-PCR with HTBI primers, a second-round multiplex PCR was run. TCRdb processed the multiplex PCR reads anew with MiXCR; each CDR3 protein has one entry. The sample lists hundreds of thousands of distinct CDR3 sequences; roughly 41% were seen once. In donors with ophthalmopathy, activity was moderate-to-severe, with CAS ≥3, NOSPECS ≥4 and duration under 3 months. Diagnosis was based on clinical symptoms, serum thyroxine, TRAb, thyroid ultrasound and orbital computed tomography. Out of 9.5 to 10 ml of fresh peripheral blood, PBMCs were obtained. This sample stems from a study of Graves' ophthalmopathy and Graves' hyperthyroidism. Trimming took 4 bases from V and 13 from J, leaving 23 bases between them. Germline CDR1 reads SGHDT; CDR2 reads YYEEEE. The CDR3 extends over 14 amino acids.

The sample comprised peripheral blood. V usage is TRBV5-6 and J usage is TRBJ1-2; D gene unclear. The clonotype was recovered from an adult man with Graves' ophthalmopathy. The CDR3 DNA is TGTGCCAGCAGCATGACGGGGTTATCTATGGAGGTCACCTTC. Its translation is CASSMTGLSMEVTF.